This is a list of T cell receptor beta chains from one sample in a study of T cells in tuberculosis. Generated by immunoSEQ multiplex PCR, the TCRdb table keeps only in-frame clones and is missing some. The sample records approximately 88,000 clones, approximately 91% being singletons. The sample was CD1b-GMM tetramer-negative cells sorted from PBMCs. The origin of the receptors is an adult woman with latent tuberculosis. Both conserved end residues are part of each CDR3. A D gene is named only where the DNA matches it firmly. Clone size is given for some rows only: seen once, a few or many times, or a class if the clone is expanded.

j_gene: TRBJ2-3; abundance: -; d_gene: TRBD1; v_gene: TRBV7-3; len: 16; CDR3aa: CASSSGTGRGTDTQYF; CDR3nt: TGTGCCAGCAGCTCCGGGACAGGGCGGGGGACAGATACGCAGTATTTT
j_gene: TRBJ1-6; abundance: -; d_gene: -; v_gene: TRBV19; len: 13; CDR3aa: CASSKILDSPLHF; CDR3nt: TGTGCCAGTAGTAAAATCCTAGATTCACCCCTCCACTTT
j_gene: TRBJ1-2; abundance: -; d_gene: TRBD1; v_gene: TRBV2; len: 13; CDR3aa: CASGPGQGFGYTF; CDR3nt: TGTGCCAGCGGACCGGGACAGGGTTTTGGCTACACCTTC
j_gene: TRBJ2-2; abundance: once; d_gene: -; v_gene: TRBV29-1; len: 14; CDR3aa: CSVETQGHTGELFF; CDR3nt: TGCAGCGTTGAAACGCAGGGGCACACCGGGGAGCTGTTTTTT
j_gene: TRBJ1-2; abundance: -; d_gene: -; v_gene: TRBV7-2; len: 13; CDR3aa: CASSPGTPNGYTF; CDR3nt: TGTGCCAGCAGTCCCGGGACACCGAATGGCTACACCTTC
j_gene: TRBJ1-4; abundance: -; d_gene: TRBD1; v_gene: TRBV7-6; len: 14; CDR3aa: CASSGTAYNEKLFF; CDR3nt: TGTGCCAGCAGCGGGACAGCTTATAATGAAAAACTGTTTTTT
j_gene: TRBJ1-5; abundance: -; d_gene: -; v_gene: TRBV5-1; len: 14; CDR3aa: CASSLESGLQPQHF; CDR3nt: TGCGCCAGCAGCTTGGAGTCAGGGCTTCAGCCCCAGCATTTT
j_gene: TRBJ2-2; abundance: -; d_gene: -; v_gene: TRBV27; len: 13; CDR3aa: CASSISNTGELFF; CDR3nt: TGTGCCAGCAGTATCTCGAACACCGGGGAGCTGTTTTTT
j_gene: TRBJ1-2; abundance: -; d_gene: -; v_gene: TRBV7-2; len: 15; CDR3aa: CAISLSLGAFYGYTF; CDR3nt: TGTGCCATTAGTTTGTCTTTAGGAGCATTCTATGGCTACACCTTC
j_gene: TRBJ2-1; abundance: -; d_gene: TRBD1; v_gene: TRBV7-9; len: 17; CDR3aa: CASSLSGFRDRANEQFF; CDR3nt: TGTGCCAGCAGCTTATCTGGATTTCGGGACAGGGCAAATGAGCAGTTCTTC
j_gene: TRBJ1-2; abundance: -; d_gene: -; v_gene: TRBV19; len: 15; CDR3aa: CASRHGGRANYGYTF; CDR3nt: TGTGCCAGTAGGCATGGGGGGAGAGCTAACTATGGCTACACCTTC
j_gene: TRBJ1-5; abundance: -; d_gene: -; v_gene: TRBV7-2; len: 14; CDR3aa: CASSLANSNQPQHF; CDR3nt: TGTGCCAGCAGCTTAGCCAATAGCAATCAGCCCCAGCATTTT
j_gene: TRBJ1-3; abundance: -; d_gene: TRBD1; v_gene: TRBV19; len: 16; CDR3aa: CASRDNGQGSRNTIYF; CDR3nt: TGTGCCAGTAGGGACAACGGACAGGGCAGCAGAAACACCATATATTTT
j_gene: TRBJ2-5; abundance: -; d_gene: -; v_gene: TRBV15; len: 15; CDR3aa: CATSRDVDIQETQYF; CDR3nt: TGTGCCACCAGCAGAGACGTCGACATCCAAGAGACCCAGTACTTC
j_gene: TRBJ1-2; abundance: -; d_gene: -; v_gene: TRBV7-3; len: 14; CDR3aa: CASSLSAGGGGYTF; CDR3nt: TGTGCCAGCAGCTTATCGGCAGGCGGAGGTGGCTACACCTTC
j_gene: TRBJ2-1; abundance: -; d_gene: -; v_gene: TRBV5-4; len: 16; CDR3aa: CASSPRKSSVYNEQFF; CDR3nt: TGTGCCAGCAGCCCACGTAAGAGTTCCGTTTACAATGAGCAGTTCTTC
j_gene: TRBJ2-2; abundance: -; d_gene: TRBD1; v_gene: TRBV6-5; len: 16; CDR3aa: CASSYLGQGYTGELFF; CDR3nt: TGTGCCAGCAGTTACCTGGGACAGGGGTACACCGGGGAGCTGTTTTTT
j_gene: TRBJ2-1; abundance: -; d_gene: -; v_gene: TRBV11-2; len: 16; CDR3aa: CASSQPGRQVNNEQFF; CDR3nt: TGTGCCAGCAGCCAACCGGGGAGACAGGTAAACAATGAGCAGTTCTTC
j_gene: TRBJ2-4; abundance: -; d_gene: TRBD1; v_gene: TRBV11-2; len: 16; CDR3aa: CASSQLQGAGKNIQYF; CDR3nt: TGTGCCAGCAGCCAATTACAGGGGGCAGGCAAAAACATTCAGTACTTC
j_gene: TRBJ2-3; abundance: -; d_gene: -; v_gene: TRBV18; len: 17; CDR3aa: CASSPLSSVRTTDTQYF; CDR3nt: TGTGCCAGCTCACCATTGAGTAGCGTCAGAACCACAGATACGCAGTATTTT
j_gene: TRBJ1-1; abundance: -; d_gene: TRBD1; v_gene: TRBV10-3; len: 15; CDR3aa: CATHPSGTGNTEAFF; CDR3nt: TGTGCCACTCATCCCTCCGGGACAGGGAACACTGAAGCTTTCTTT
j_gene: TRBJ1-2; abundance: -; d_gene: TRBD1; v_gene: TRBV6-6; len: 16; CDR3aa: CASSRINPGTGNGYTF; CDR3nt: TGTGCCAGCAGCCGGATAAACCCGGGGACAGGGAATGGCTACACCTTC
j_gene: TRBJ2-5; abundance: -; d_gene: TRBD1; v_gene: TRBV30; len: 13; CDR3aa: CAWRGQGAGTQYF; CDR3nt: TGTGCCTGGAGGGGACAGGGGGCTGGGACCCAGTACTTC
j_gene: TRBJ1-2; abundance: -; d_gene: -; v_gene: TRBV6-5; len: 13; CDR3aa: CASFTPGIYGYTF; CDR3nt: TGTGCCAGCTTCACGCCGGGGATATATGGCTACACCTTC
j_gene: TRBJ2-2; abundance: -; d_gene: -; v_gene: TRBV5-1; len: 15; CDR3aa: CASSLGPTPTGELFF; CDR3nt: TGCGCCAGCAGCTTGGGGCCAACACCCACCGGGGAGCTGTTTTTT
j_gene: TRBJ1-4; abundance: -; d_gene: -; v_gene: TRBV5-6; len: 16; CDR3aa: CASSLWGRATNEKLFF; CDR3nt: TGTGCCAGCAGCTTATGGGGGAGGGCTACTAATGAAAAACTGTTTTTT
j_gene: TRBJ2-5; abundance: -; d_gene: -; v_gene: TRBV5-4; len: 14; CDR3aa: CASRLDRREETQYF; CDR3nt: TGTGCCAGCAGGCTCGACAGGCGAGAAGAGACCCAGTACTTC
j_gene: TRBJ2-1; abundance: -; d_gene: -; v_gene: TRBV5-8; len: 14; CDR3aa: CASSSWRDYNEQFF; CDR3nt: TGTGCCAGCAGTTCTTGGAGGGATTACAATGAGCAGTTCTTC
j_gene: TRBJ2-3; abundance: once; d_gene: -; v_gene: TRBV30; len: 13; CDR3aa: CALGAQNPDTQYF; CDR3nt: TGTGCCCTGGGGGCTCAAAACCCAGATACGCAGTATTTT
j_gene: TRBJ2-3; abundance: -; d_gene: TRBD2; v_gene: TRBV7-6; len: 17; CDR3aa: CASSLRWRASGADTQYF; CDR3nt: TGTGCCAGCAGCTTACGTTGGCGGGCTAGCGGGGCAGATACGCAGTATTTT
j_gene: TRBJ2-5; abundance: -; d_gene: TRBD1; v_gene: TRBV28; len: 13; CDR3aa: CASSQQGEETQYF; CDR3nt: TGTGCCAGCAGCCAACAGGGGGAGGAGACCCAGTACTTC
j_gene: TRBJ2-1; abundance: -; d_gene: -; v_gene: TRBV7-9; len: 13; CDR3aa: CASSRGWLNEQFF; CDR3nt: TGTGCCAGCAGCCGAGGATGGCTAAATGAGCAGTTCTTC
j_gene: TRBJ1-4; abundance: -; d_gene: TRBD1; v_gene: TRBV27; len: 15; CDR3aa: CASSEQATGVEKLFF; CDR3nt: TGTGCCAGCAGTGAGCAGGCGACAGGGGTAGAAAAACTGTTTTTT